A selection of T cell receptor beta chains follows, all from one sample in a study of T cell repertoires in cytomegalovirus infection. TCRdb called the reads again in MiXCR, with one record for every CDR3 protein. The sample has over 300,000 distinct CDR3 sequences; about a sixth are singletons. The material sequenced was PBMCs. The source of these receptors is a human donor in good health (CMV status not recorded). Some clones in this sample may be carry-over from other donors' samples. Each CDR3 is given with its conserved first and last residue. Each record gives: D gene, J gene, V gene, clone size, CDR3 protein, CDR3 DNA. D genes are given only for firm matches. The listing skips clone size in some rows; elsewhere it reads once, few, many or a size class.

d_call: .; j_call: TRBJ1-5; v_call: TRBV19; clone_size: .; cdr3_aa: CASTGTAYSNQPQHF; cdr3_nt: TGTGCCAGTACGGGAACCGCGTATAGCAATCAGCCCCAGCATTTT
d_call: .; j_call: TRBJ1-4; v_call: TRBV28; clone_size: .; cdr3_aa: CASSLIFPTATNEKLFF; cdr3_nt: TGTGCCAGCAGTTTAATCTTCCCGACAGCGACTAATGAAAAACTGTTTTTT
d_call: .; j_call: TRBJ1-4; v_call: TRBV7-2; clone_size: many; cdr3_aa: CASSLFGVGEKLFF; cdr3_nt: TGTGCCAGCAGCTTATTTGGGGTCGGGGAAAAACTGTTTTTT
d_call: .; j_call: TRBJ2-1; v_call: TRBV7-3; clone_size: few; cdr3_aa: CASSLTQGTYNEQFF; cdr3_nt: TGTGCCAGCAGCTTAACGCAGGGTACCTACAATGAGCAGTTCTTC
d_call: TRBD2; j_call: TRBJ2-7; v_call: TRBV28; clone_size: .; cdr3_aa: CASRLAGGNSYEQYF; cdr3_nt: TGTGCCAGCAGACTAGCGGGGGGCAACTCCTACGAGCAGTACTTC
d_call: .; j_call: TRBJ2-7; v_call: TRBV2; clone_size: .; cdr3_aa: CASRMTESHEQYF; cdr3_nt: TGTGCCAGCAGGATGACGGAGTCCCACGAGCAGTACTTC
d_call: TRBD1; j_call: TRBJ2-5; v_call: TRBV7-2; clone_size: many; cdr3_aa: CASSFNPGGAETQYF; cdr3_nt: TGTGCCAGCAGCTTCAACCCAGGGGGCGCGGAGACCCAGTACTTC
d_call: TRBD2; j_call: TRBJ2-5; v_call: TRBV7-2; clone_size: many; cdr3_aa: CASSRAGGNGETQYF; cdr3_nt: TGTGCCAGCAGCCGAGCGGGGGGTAATGGAGAGACCCAGTACTTC
d_call: TRBD1; j_call: TRBJ1-2; v_call: TRBV4-3; clone_size: .; cdr3_aa: CASSQEPGQGYGYTF; cdr3_nt: TGCGCCAGCAGCCAAGAACCGGGACAGGGATATGGCTACACCTTC
d_call: .; j_call: TRBJ1-4; v_call: TRBV7-2; clone_size: many; cdr3_aa: CASSPGTGPGNKLFF; cdr3_nt: TGTGCCAGCAGCCCCGGTACGGGCCCCGGGAACAAACTGTTTTTT
d_call: .; j_call: TRBJ1-2; v_call: TRBV20-1; clone_size: .; cdr3_aa: CSARAGSTNYGYTF; cdr3_nt: TGCAGTGCTAGGGCAGGGTCTACTAACTATGGCTACACCTTC
d_call: TRBD1; j_call: TRBJ1-6; v_call: TRBV7-9; clone_size: many; cdr3_aa: CASSAQGDSPLHF; cdr3_nt: TGTGCCAGCTCTGCCCAGGGGGATTCACCCCTCCACTTT
d_call: .; j_call: TRBJ2-1; v_call: TRBV7-2; clone_size: many; cdr3_aa: CASSRRGGEQFF; cdr3_nt: TGTGCCAGCAGCCGCCGAGGCGGGGAGCAGTTCTTC
d_call: .; j_call: TRBJ1-5; v_call: TRBV20-1; clone_size: .; cdr3_aa: CSASLGPYQPQHF; cdr3_nt: TGCAGTGCTAGCTTGGGCCCGTATCAGCCCCAGCATTTT
d_call: .; j_call: TRBJ2-3; v_call: TRBV7-9; clone_size: .; cdr3_aa: CASSLAAGSTDTQYF; cdr3_nt: TGTGCCAGCAGCTTAGCGGCAGGCAGCACAGATACGCAGTATTTT
d_call: .; j_call: TRBJ1-2; v_call: TRBV28; clone_size: many; cdr3_aa: CASALFGGTDTNYGYTF; cdr3_nt: TGTGCCAGCGCACTTTTCGGAGGGACCGATACTAACTATGGCTACACCTTC
d_call: TRBD1; j_call: TRBJ1-6; v_call: TRBV4-2; clone_size: few; cdr3_aa: CASSQDSGGNSPLHF; cdr3_nt: TGTGCCAGCAGCCAAGATTCAGGGGGAAATTCACCCCTCCACTTT
d_call: TRBD1; j_call: TRBJ1-2; v_call: TRBV5-8; clone_size: .; cdr3_aa: CASSEGQNGYTF; cdr3_nt: TGTGCCAGCAGCGAGGGACAGAATGGCTACACCTTC
d_call: TRBD2; j_call: TRBJ2-7; v_call: TRBV5-5; clone_size: few; cdr3_aa: CASSLFSGGALHEQYF; cdr3_nt: TGTGCCAGCAGCCTCTTTAGCGGGGGGGCCCTCCACGAGCAGTACTTC
d_call: .; j_call: TRBJ2-1; v_call: TRBV20-1; clone_size: .; cdr3_aa: CSANSFTGATRYNEQFF; cdr3_nt: TGCAGTGCCAACAGCTTCACCGGGGCCACTCGTTACAATGAGCAGTTCTTC
d_call: .; j_call: TRBJ2-5; v_call: TRBV5-5; clone_size: few; cdr3_aa: CASSLDPQGLQETQYF; cdr3_nt: TGTGCCAGCAGCTTAGACCCTCAGGGGTTACAAGAGACCCAGTACTTC
d_call: .; j_call: TRBJ1-2; v_call: TRBV7-9; clone_size: many; cdr3_aa: CASSPLGGGANYGYTF; cdr3_nt: TGTGCCAGCAGCCCCCTTGGGGGGGGAGCTAACTATGGCTACACCTTC
d_call: TRBD2; j_call: TRBJ2-7; v_call: TRBV7-6; clone_size: .; cdr3_aa: CAPAPSGIYEQYF; cdr3_nt: TGTGCCCCTGCACCTAGCGGGATCTACGAGCAGTACTTC
d_call: .; j_call: TRBJ1-6; v_call: TRBV20-1; clone_size: .; cdr3_aa: CSARDIGVGSPLHF; cdr3_nt: TGCAGTGCTAGAGATATTGGGGTTGGTTCACCCCTCCACTTT
d_call: .; j_call: TRBJ1-1; v_call: TRBV2; clone_size: .; cdr3_aa: CASSEAGRGDTEAFF; cdr3_nt: TGTGCCAGCAGTGAAGCGGGAAGGGGGGACACTGAAGCTTTCTTT
d_call: .; j_call: TRBJ1-6; v_call: TRBV4-1; clone_size: .; cdr3_aa: CASSQVGIYNSPLHF; cdr3_nt: TGCGCCAGCAGCCAAGTGGGTATTTATAATTCACCCCTCCACTTT
d_call: .; j_call: TRBJ1-5; v_call: TRBV6-1; clone_size: few; cdr3_aa: CASSAGPGAQHF; cdr3_nt: TGTGCCAGCAGCGCGGGGCCAGGAGCCCAGCATTTT
d_call: .; j_call: TRBJ1-5; v_call: TRBV6-2/TRBV6-3; clone_size: few; cdr3_aa: CASSATGEQPQHF; cdr3_nt: TGTGCCAGCAGTGCGACTGGGGAACAGCCCCAGCATTTT
d_call: .; j_call: TRBJ1-5; v_call: TRBV4-2; clone_size: .; cdr3_aa: CASSQVVGYSNQPQHF; cdr3_nt: TGTGCCAGCAGCCAAGTCGTGGGCTATAGCAATCAGCCCCAGCATTTT
d_call: TRBD1; j_call: TRBJ1-1; v_call: TRBV7-9; clone_size: many; cdr3_aa: CASSLRRTGGTEAFF; cdr3_nt: TGTGCCAGCAGCTTACGTCGGACAGGGGGGACTGAAGCTTTCTTT
d_call: .; j_call: TRBJ1-5; v_call: TRBV7-2; clone_size: many; cdr3_aa: CASSPTGGGHQPQHF; cdr3_nt: TGTGCCAGCAGCCCCACGGGGGGGGGACATCAGCCCCAGCATTTT
d_call: .; j_call: TRBJ1-1; v_call: TRBV18; clone_size: once; cdr3_aa: CASSPDRHTEAFF; cdr3_nt: TGTGCCAGCTCACCAGACAGGCACACTGAAGCTTTCTTT
d_call: TRBD1; j_call: TRBJ1-3; v_call: TRBV12-3/TRBV12-4; clone_size: .; cdr3_aa: CASRSTGASGNTIYF; cdr3_nt: TGTGCCAGCAGGTCGACAGGGGCCTCTGGAAACACCATATATTTT
d_call: .; j_call: TRBJ1-6; v_call: TRBV7-2; clone_size: many; cdr3_aa: CASTEQGSYNSPLHF; cdr3_nt: TGTGCCAGCACCGAACAGGGCTCCTATAATTCACCCCTCCACTTT
d_call: .; j_call: TRBJ1-2; v_call: TRBV12-3/TRBV12-4; clone_size: .; cdr3_aa: CASSLAQVTGYTF; cdr3_nt: TGTGCCAGCAGTTTAGCGCAGGTGACGGGCTACACCTTC
d_call: .; j_call: TRBJ2-2; v_call: TRBV20-1; clone_size: .; cdr3_aa: CSARDQGGELFF; cdr3_nt: TGCAGTGCTAGAGACCAGGGAGGGGAGCTGTTTTTT
d_call: .; j_call: TRBJ1-2; v_call: TRBV7-9; clone_size: .; cdr3_aa: CASSSDYLGYTF; cdr3_nt: TGTGCCAGCAGCTCTGACTATTTGGGCTACACCTTC
d_call: .; j_call: TRBJ1-6; v_call: TRBV6-5; clone_size: .; cdr3_aa: CASSLGVGGSPLHF; cdr3_nt: TGTGCCAGCAGTTTGGGGGTGGGGGGGTCACCCCTCCACTTT
d_call: .; j_call: TRBJ1-1; v_call: TRBV27; clone_size: few; cdr3_aa: CASRIVDLDTEAFF; cdr3_nt: TGTGCCAGCAGGATCGTGGACCTTGACACTGAAGCTTTCTTT
d_call: TRBD1; j_call: TRBJ2-7; v_call: TRBV6-1; clone_size: many; cdr3_aa: CASSATGASSYEQYF; cdr3_nt: TGTGCCAGCAGTGCTACAGGGGCTTCCTCCTACGAGCAGTACTTC
d_call: TRBD1; j_call: TRBJ1-5; v_call: TRBV3-1; clone_size: .; cdr3_aa: CASSRGTGSNQPQHF; cdr3_nt: TGTGCCAGCAGCCGTGGGACAGGGTCCAATCAGCCCCAGCATTTT
d_call: .; j_call: TRBJ1-3; v_call: TRBV15; clone_size: .; cdr3_aa: CATSSARSGNTIYF; cdr3_nt: TGTGCCACCAGCAGCGCGAGGTCTGGAAACACCATATATTTT
d_call: TRBD1; j_call: TRBJ2-1; v_call: TRBV20-1; clone_size: .; cdr3_aa: CSAFTGDLYNEQFF; cdr3_nt: TGCAGTGCTTTTACAGGGGACCTCTACAATGAGCAGTTCTTC
d_call: .; j_call: TRBJ2-7; v_call: TRBV7-3; clone_size: many; cdr3_aa: CASSPGGAGSYEQYF; cdr3_nt: TGTGCCAGCAGCCCAGGGGGGGCTGGCTCCTACGAGCAGTACTTC
d_call: .; j_call: TRBJ1-1; v_call: TRBV20-1; clone_size: .; cdr3_aa: CSARDHGVTNTEAFF; cdr3_nt: TGCAGTGCTAGAGATCATGGGGTAACGAACACTGAAGCTTTCTTT
d_call: TRBD1; j_call: TRBJ2-5; v_call: TRBV28; clone_size: many; cdr3_aa: CASREPGQVLETQYF; cdr3_nt: TGTGCCAGCAGAGAGCCGGGACAGGTCTTAGAGACCCAGTACTTC
d_call: .; j_call: TRBJ2-2; v_call: TRBV7-2; clone_size: many; cdr3_aa: CASSLYGATGELFF; cdr3_nt: TGTGCCAGCAGCTTATATGGGGCCACCGGGGAGCTGTTTTTT
d_call: TRBD2; j_call: TRBJ2-5; v_call: TRBV20-1; clone_size: .; cdr3_aa: CSALAGGQETQYF; cdr3_nt: TGCAGTGCTTTAGCGGGGGGGCAAGAGACCCAGTACTTC
d_call: .; j_call: TRBJ2-3; v_call: TRBV5-6; clone_size: .; cdr3_aa: CASSLQGLATQYF; cdr3_nt: TGTGCCAGCAGCTTGCAGGGACTGGCTACGCAGTATTTT
d_call: .; j_call: TRBJ1-6; v_call: TRBV6-6; clone_size: .; cdr3_aa: CASSYSPVRGNQFNSPLHF; cdr3_nt: TGTGCCAGCAGTTACTCTCCGGTCCGGGGGAACCAATTTAATTCACCCCTCCACTTT
d_call: .; j_call: TRBJ1-1; v_call: TRBV6-1; clone_size: .; cdr3_aa: CASSVVPGDTEAFF; cdr3_nt: TGTGCCAGCAGTGTGGTTCCGGGGGACACTGAAGCTTTCTTT
d_call: .; j_call: TRBJ1-5; v_call: TRBV4-1; clone_size: .; cdr3_aa: CASSQASSNQPQHF; cdr3_nt: TGCGCCAGCAGCCAAGCATCTTCCAATCAGCCCCAGCATTTT
d_call: TRBD1; j_call: TRBJ2-1; v_call: TRBV5-6; clone_size: few; cdr3_aa: CASSSGTGYYNEQFF; cdr3_nt: TGTGCCAGCAGCTCGGGGACAGGGTACTACAATGAGCAGTTCTTC
d_call: .; j_call: TRBJ2-3; v_call: TRBV11-1; clone_size: many; cdr3_aa: CASSPDFPSTDTQYF; cdr3_nt: TGTGCCAGCAGCCCGGACTTCCCTAGCACAGATACGCAGTATTTT
d_call: TRBD1; j_call: TRBJ2-1; v_call: TRBV12-3/TRBV12-4; clone_size: few; cdr3_aa: CASSPRGQGYNEQFF; cdr3_nt: TGTGCCAGCAGCCCGAGAGGACAGGGTTACAATGAGCAGTTCTTC
d_call: TRBD2; j_call: TRBJ2-1; v_call: TRBV4-2; clone_size: many; cdr3_aa: CASSQARNPGGGEQFF; cdr3_nt: TGTGCCAGCAGCCAAGCTCGAAACCCGGGGGGTGGTGAGCAGTTCTTC